This T cell receptor beta chain comes out of a study of memory CD4+ T cells and cytomegalovirus serostatus. Study overall: Of the healthy Belgian adults, several were CMV seropositive and approximately 24 seronegative.

The sort gate was single viable CD3+CD4+CD8-CD45RO+ cells for memory CD4+ T cells. Positive selection with CD4 microbeads enriched total CD4+ T cells. The ends lost 1 base at V and 9 bases at J; junction bases unmatched: 6. Germline values: CDR1 LGHNA, CDR2 YNFKEQ. The CDR3 extends over 14 amino acids. About this clone itself: Its antigen is not identified.

General study results and limits: Median bootstrapped AUC for CMV status was approximately 0.94 originally, approximately 0.91 US-trained. Each of approximately 70 CMV-associated TCRbeta sequences occurred in one to five individuals.

Produced via immunoSEQ multiplex PCR; TCRdb's table is partial and in-frame only. The table includes about 48,000 clones, around 78% detected once. The sequenced sample consisted of memory CD4+ T cells from blood. This rearrangement joins TRBV4-2 to TRBJ2-1; 7 bases are shared with TRBD2. The receptor was isolated from an adult in good health and CMV-seronegative. DNA for the CDR3: TGTGCCAGCAGCCAAGGCGGGAGATTGGTTGAGCAGTTCTTC. Translating it yields CASSQGGRLVEQFF.